The 16 T cell receptor beta chains given below trace back to one sample, sequenced in a study of T cells after yellow fever vaccination. TCRdb re-called the 5' RACE reads through MiXCR, storing one row per CDR3 protein. Here the sample spans about 260,000 distinct CDR3 sequences, 13% being singletons. Specimen: CD4+ T cells sorted from PBMCs, collected 45 days after the yellow fever booster vaccination. The source of these receptors is a man aged 25-45 years who received the YFV17D yellow fever vaccine.

This clonotype was detected a few times. The rearrangement links TRBV7-2 to TRBJ2-7; the D gene is possibly TRBD2 (6 bases). The ends were cut back, 5 bases at V and 2 bases at J, with 13 bases in the middle. The CDR3 length is 14 residues. Per the germline V gene, CDR1 is SGHTA and CDR2 is FQGNSA. CDR3 in DNA: TGTGCCAGCAGCCCACGAGCGGGTGCCTACGAGCAGTACTTC. Translated, it gives CASSPRAGAYEQYF.

This clonotype was found many times. The V call is TRBV24-1, the J call TRBJ2-5; maybe TRBD1 (6 bases). The ends were cut back, 7 bases at V and 4 bases at J, with 12 bases in the middle. In germline, CDR1 is KGHDR, CDR2 SFDVKD. The CDR3 length is 13 residues. In DNA form, the CDR3 reads TGTGCCACCAGGGGGACACGAGGAGAGACCCAGTACTTC. Translated, it gives CATRGTRGETQYF.

The rearrangement uses TRBV5-1 and TRBJ2-7, with 8 bases aligning to TRBD1. The CDR3 covers 14 residues. The V gene's germline CDR1 is SGHRS and CDR2 YFSETQ. The trim removed 2 bases at V and 2 bases at J, leaving 3 bases unmatched. This chain's CDR3 is CASSFGTGTYEQYF. DNA of the CDR3: TGCGCCAGCAGCTTTGGGACAGGAACCTACGAGCAGTACTTC.

The rearrangement uses TRBV28 and TRBJ1-1; TRBD1 might be the D (6 bases). The germline V gene has CDR1 MDHEN and CDR2 SYDVKM. The V gene lost 6 bases and the J gene lost 2 bases, with 10 bases spanning the gap. The CDR3 has 13 residues. CDR3 in DNA: TGTGCCAGCAGGGTCAGGGGAAACACTGAAGCTTTCTTT. Protein sequence: CASRVRGNTEAFF.

The chain couples TRBV14 to TRBJ2-2, with no clear D. Germline assignment: CDR1 SGHDN and CDR2 FVKESK. The V gene lost 1 base and the J gene lost 1 base, with 4 bases spanning the gap. This CDR3 spans 14 amino acids. In DNA form, the CDR3 reads TGTGCCAGCAGCCAAGTCGGGAACACCGGGGAGCTGTTTTTT. Translating it yields CASSQVGNTGELFF.

The chain employs TRBV20-1 and TRBJ1-5; D uncertain. The CDR3 extends over 14 amino acids. From germline, CDR1 is DFQATT and CDR2 SNEGSKA (reference sequence). Trimming took off 4 bases at V and 3 bases at J, with 13 bases between the two ends. CDR3 protein: CSAIPHTLNQPQHF. The CDR3 DNA follows: TGCAGTGCTATCCCCCACACGCTCAATCAGCCCCAGCATTTT.

Notes on this clonotype: This may stem from a read error, because a much larger clone lies one nucleotide away. The chain employs TRBV2 and TRBJ1-2; TRBD1 aligns across 8 bases. After removal of 6 bases from V and 8 bases from J, the junction contained 8 bases not matched to a gene. Germline V CDR1 and CDR2: SNHLY, FYNNEI. CDR3 length: 13 residues. CDR3 nucleotide sequence: TGTGCCAGCAGAGGACAGGGCGGCTGCGGCTACACCTTC. This codes for CASRGQGGCGYTF.

The sample holds a few counts of this clonotype. The genes are TRBV18 and TRBJ2-7; D may correspond to TRBD1 or TRBD2 (5 bases each). Trimming took off 3 bases at V and 3 bases at J, with 12 bases between the two ends. The CDR3 extends over 14 amino acids. Germline CDR1 and CDR2: KGHSH and LQKENI. In DNA, the CDR3 is TGTGCCAGCTCACCGGGACGTGGTGACTACGAGCAGTACTTC. Its translation: CASSPGRGDYEQYF.

Points on this clonotype: An end of the junction does not agree with germline; a read error may underlie this. The chain joins TRBV7-9 to TRBJ2-1; D not certain. CDR1 is SEHNR, CDR2 FQNEAQ, per germline (reference sequence). The CDR3 runs 13 residues. This chain's CDR3 is CASSPPSSNEQFF. Written as DNA, the CDR3 is TGTGCCAGCAGCCCCCCTTCCTCCAATGAGCAGTTCTTC.

This clonotype was seen many times. The V gene is TRBV24-1, the J gene TRBJ2-5, with TRBD1 matching 8 bases. The CDR3 has 15 residues. The trim removed 2 bases at V and 5 bases at J, leaving 6 bases unmatched. Germline V lookup: CDR1 KGHDR, CDR2 SFDVKD. The CDR3 is CATSDSRGRGETQYF. The CDR3 DNA follows: TGTGCCACCAGTGATTCCAGGGGGCGCGGGGAGACCCAGTACTTC.

This clonotype was detected a few times. This sequence joins TRBV28 and TRBJ2-1; 9 bases agree with TRBD1. The V and J ends lost 3 bases and 7 bases, in that order; junction bases with no gene match: 7. The CDR3 covers 15 residues. Germline V gene data show CDR1 as MDHEN and CDR2 as SYDVKM. The CDR3 reads CASSFKGQGGNEQFF. DNA of the CDR3: TGTGCCAGCAGTTTCAAGGGACAGGGTGGTAATGAGCAGTTCTTC.

The chain joins TRBV5-1 to TRBJ2-5; 10 positions agree with TRBD2. V shed 2 bases and J 2 bases; nucleotides not matched to a gene: 6. Germline values: CDR1 SGHRS, CDR2 YFSETQ. The CDR3 has 16 amino acids. CDR3: CASSFPTSGPQETQYF. CDR3 sequence (DNA): TGCGCCAGCAGCTTCCCGACTAGCGGGCCTCAAGAGACCCAGTACTTC.

About this clonotype itself: The junction does not match germline at one end; this may be a read error. The chain recombines TRBV12-3 or TRBV12-4 with TRBJ1-1; no clear D. The CDR3 consists of 14 residues. This CDR3 is CASSFGQLKTEAFF. The CDR3 nucleotides read TGTGCCAGCAGTTTCGGGCAGCTGAAGACTGAAGCTTTCTTT.

This clonotype came up a few times. V gene TRBV7-2 combines with J gene TRBJ1-4; 7 nucleotides line up with TRBD1. The CDR3 loop spans 15 amino acids. Germline loops: CDR1 SGHTA, CDR2 FQGNSA. The J segment lost 7 bases and the V segment lost 0 bases, leaving 5 bases of the junction unmatched. The CDR3 reads CASSLAPTGSEKLFF. CDR3 in DNA: TGTGCCAGCAGCTTAGCACCGACAGGGTCTGAAAAACTGTTTTTT. The full variable domain, with the rest looked up from reference TRBV7-2 and TRBJ1-4, is GAGVSQSPSNKVTEKGKDVELRCDPISGHTALYWYRQSLGQGLEFLIYFQGNSAPDKSGLPSDRFSAERTGGSVSTLTIQRTQQEDSAVYLCASSLAPTGSEKLFFGSGTQLSVL.

Only a few counts were recorded for this clonotype. This chain uses TRBV7-2 with TRBJ2-5; maybe TRBD1 (5 bases). The germline V and J ends were trimmed by 1 base and 5 bases, with 11 bases remaining between them. The CDR3 loop spans 14 amino acids. Germline V lookup: CDR1 SGHTA, CDR2 FQGNSA. Here the CDR3 reads CASSLGSPGETQYF. The DNA for the CDR3 is TGTGCCAGCAGCTTAGGCAGTCCAGGGGAGACCCAGTACTTC.

This clonotype came up a few times. This rearrangement joins TRBV7-2 to TRBJ1-1, with D hard to call. The length of the CDR3 is 14 residues. Germline V CDR1 and CDR2: SGHTA, FQGNSA. V was trimmed by 2 bases and J by 1 base, leaving 8 bases between them. DNA of the CDR3: TGTGCCAGCAGCTTATTAGGGCAGAACACTGAAGCTTTCTTT. This gives the protein CASSLLGQNTEAFF.